A single sample is the source of the 8 T cell receptor beta chains below, sequenced in a study of human T cells and chemical hapten exposure. TCRdb ran MiXCR on the RACE reads and lists one entry per CDR3 protein. The data show around 130,000 distinct CDR3 sequences, around 8.3% seen once. Time point noted: healthy volunteer bleed at 2 weeks. Before extraction, the whole blood was not fractionated, and total RNA was taken from it. The sequenced sample consisted of whole blood. Source of these receptors: a male donor in good health. Some clones in this sample may be carry-over from other donors' samples.

Ten or more counts support this clonotype. The chain links TRBV20-1 to TRBJ1-4, with D possibly TRBD1 on 6 matching bases. Trimming removed 6 bases from V and 7 bases from J, with 12 bases in between. Germline V CDR1 and CDR2: DFQATT, SNEGSKA (reference sequence). The CDR3 sequence is 12 residues long. The CDR3 loop is CSARGGGEKLFF. Here the CDR3 DNA reads TGCAGTGCCCGAGGGGGTGGTGAAAAACTGTTTTTT.

At least ten counts were recorded for this clonotype. The V gene is TRBV7-2, the J gene TRBJ1-1; D uncertain. Germline V gene lookup returns CDR1 SGHTA and CDR2 FQGNSA. The CDR3 runs to 13 residues. V lost 2 bases and J lost 8, with 12 bases in between. CDR3 nucleotides: TGTGCCAGCAGCTTAATTCGGTTGGGAGAAGCTTTCTTT. Encoded protein: CASSLIRLGEAFF.

V is TRBV5-1 and J is TRBJ1-3; 7 positions agree with TRBD1. The CDR3 extends over 15 amino acids. J was trimmed by 0 bases and V by 8 bases; bases with no gene match: 8. Germline loops: CDR1 SGHRS, CDR2 YFSETQ. In DNA form, the CDR3 reads TGCGCCAGTCGTCGGACAGGTCTCTCTGGAAACACCATATATTTT. As protein: CASRRTGLSGNTIYF.

This clonotype was seen repeatedly, ten times or more. The rearrangement uses TRBV12-3 or TRBV12-4 and TRBJ2-1; D not resolved. Trimming stripped 4 bases from V and 7 bases from J, with 2 bases between. The CDR3 is made up of 10 amino acids. The CDR3 loop reads CASSWNEQFF. The CDR3 bases are TGTGCCAGCAGTTGGAATGAGCAGTTCTTC.

This clonotype has ten or more counts. The chain has TRBV7-9 and TRBJ2-3, with 9 nucleotides matching TRBD2. Germline V lookup: CDR1 SEHNR, CDR2 FQNEAQ (reference sequence). Trimming cost V 5 bases and J 5 bases; bases outside gene matches: 8. This CDR3 region has 15 residues. The CDR3, as DNA: TGTGCCAGCAGCGGGGCGGGAGGGCCGGTAGATACGCAGTATTTT. Encoded protein: CASSGAGGPVDTQYF.

This clonotype was observed a handful of times. The chain uses TRBV30 and TRBJ1-1; D is perhaps TRBD1 (5 bases). Germline assignment: CDR1 GTSNPN and CDR2 SVGIG (reference sequence). There are 13 residues in the CDR3. Trimming took 3 bases from V and 3 from J, leaving 11 bases between them. Here the CDR3 reads CAWSVQGDTEAFF. Here the CDR3 DNA reads TGTGCCTGGAGCGTCCAGGGCGACACTGAAGCTTTCTTT.

The chain combines TRBV5-1 with TRBJ2-1, with D hard to call. Germline V gene data show CDR1 as SGHRS and CDR2 as YFSETQ. V was pared by 0 bases and J by 8 bases, with 9 bases between. The CDR3 is made up of 13 amino acids. CDR3 in DNA: TGCGCCAGCAGCTTGGCCCTGGCCGATGAGCAGTTCTTC. Amino acids: CASSLALADEQFF.

This clonotype appeared many times. The CDR3 sequence is CASSPDHYNEQFF. The CDR3 region has the DNA TGTGCCAGCAGTCCCGACCACTACAATGAGCAGTTCTTC. The rearrangement joins TRBV6-2 or TRBV6-3 to TRBJ2-1, with D unclear. CDR3 size: 13 residues. Germline CDR1 and CDR2: MNHEY and SVGEGT. Trimming took off 5 bases at V and 3 bases at J, with 8 bases between the two ends.